The 3 T cell receptor beta chains below were found in one sample sequenced in a study of OX40 agonist ivuxolimab in advanced cancers. Libraries were prepared by immunoSEQ multiplex PCR; TCRdb keeps only in-frame clonotypes and omits some of them. Altogether 52,000 or so clones are present, approximately 81% being singletons, with the ten largest covering under 5.5%. Material: CD4+ or CD8+ T cells sorted from blood, obtained in a trial of the OX40 agonist ivuxolimab. The receptors shown here come from an adult with an advanced solid tumor such as melanoma, head and neck, liver or kidney cancer.

The chain has TRBV7-9 and TRBJ1-2; D call uncertain. V lost 5 bases and J 2 bases, leaving 9 bases between the germline ends. CDR3 length equals 13 residues. Germline CDR1 reads SEHNR; CDR2 reads FQNEAQ (reference sequence). CDR3 sequence (DNA): TGTGCCAGCAGCCAGACACAAAACTATGGCTACACCTTC. Amino acids: CASSQTQNYGYTF.

This chain connects TRBV6-4 to TRBJ1-2; D gene unclear. Trimming shortened V by 4 bases and J by 2 bases, and 8 bases separated the two germline ends. Germline V lookup: CDR1 MRHNA, CDR2 SNTAGT. The CDR3 consists of 13 residues. CDR3 sequence reads: CASSGSGNYGYTF. For the CDR3, the DNA is TGTGCCAGCAGTGGGTCAGGCAACTATGGCTACACCTTC.

The chain employs TRBV30 and TRBJ2-5; D may be TRBD2 (6 bases). The CDR3 extends over 13 amino acids. CDR1 GTSNPN and CDR2 SVGIG come from the germline V gene (reference sequence). V was trimmed by 3 bases and J by 5 bases, leaving 13 bases between them. The CDR3 coding sequence is TGTGCCTGGAGCGGGGGACCTTTGGAGACCCAGTACTTC. Translation: CAWSGGPLETQYF.